Listed here are 14 T cell receptor beta chains from one sample, sequenced in a study of identical twins. From the 5' RACE reads, TCRdb called clonotypes with MiXCR, one entry per CDR3 protein. Here the sample spans under 500,000 distinct CDR3 sequences, roughly 13% being singletons. Separately, the same data were catalogued under a study of yellow fever vaccine responses in identical twins.

The material sequenced was CD4+ T cells sorted from blood. All receptors derive from a woman between 18 and 30 years old in good health.

This clonotype was seen only once. This sequence joins TRBV5-1 and TRBJ2-7, with 9 bases lining up with TRBD1. CDR1 SGHRS and CDR2 YFSETQ come from the germline V gene. The CDR3 is made up of 15 amino acids. With 3 bases clipped from V and 1 base from J, the junction kept 5 bases outside the gene matches. The CDR3 DNA is TGCGCCAGCAGCTACCGGGGACAGGGATCCTACGAGCAGTACTTC. Its protein is CASSYRGQGSYEQYF.

The sample holds a few counts of this clonotype. The V call is TRBV7-8, the J call TRBJ2-7; the D gene is possibly TRBD2 (5 bases). The CDR3 extends over 15 amino acids. V was clipped by 5 bases and J by 0 bases, with 14 bases between them. Germline CDR1 and CDR2: SGHVS and FQNEAQ. The CDR3, as DNA: TGTGCCAGCAGCCTAATGAGCCTAGCCTCCTACGAGCAGTACTTC. Translating gives CASSLMSLASYEQYF.

The chain employs TRBV6-1 and TRBJ2-1; D gene ambiguous. The CDR3 runs to 13 residues. The germline CDR1 and CDR2 sequences are MNHNS and SASEGT. The V gene lost 7 bases and the J gene lost 1 base, with 8 bases spanning the gap. This CDR3 reads CASIKGSYNEQFF. The CDR3, as DNA: TGTGCCAGCATCAAAGGTTCCTACAATGAGCAGTTCTTC.

A remark on this clonotype: A junction boundary mismatches the germline segment, possibly from a read error. The CDR3 region is CASSLRATGELFF. The CDR3 bases are TGTGCTAGCAGCTTAAGGGCCACCGGGGAGCTGTTTTTT. The rearrangement links TRBV11-3 to TRBJ2-2; D gene unclear. Per germline, CDR1 SGHNT and CDR2 YENEEA. CDR3 length equals 13 residues.

The CDR3 sequence is CASTRTARTDTQYF. CDR3 bases: TGTGCCAGCACCAGGACTGCCCGCACAGATACGCAGTATTTT. The chain uses TRBV7-2 and TRBJ2-3; a possible D gene is TRBD2 (5 bases). The germline CDR1 and CDR2 sequences are SGHTA and FQGNSA. Trimming left V 7 bases short and J 1 base short, with 12 bases between. The CDR3 extends over 14 amino acids.

V gene TRBV18 combines with J gene TRBJ2-3, with D possibly being TRBD2 (7 bases). Trimming shortened V by 6 bases and J by 6 bases, and 25 bases separated the two germline ends. There are 17 residues in the CDR3. CDR1 is KGHSH and CDR2 is LQKENI in the germline V gene. CDR3 sequence reads: CASSPIGGPATVDTQYF. The CDR3, as DNA: TGTGCCAGCTCGCCGATCGGGGGGCCGGCCACAGTGGATACGCAGTATTTT.

This sequence joins TRBV15 and TRBJ2-2; 7 nucleotides line up with TRBD1. The J segment lost 3 bases and the V segment lost 0 bases, leaving 7 bases of the junction unmatched. The CDR3 runs to 17 residues. CDR1 and CDR2 (germline): LNHNV, YYDKDF (reference sequence). CDR3 DNA: TGTGCCACCAGCAGAGAGGATAAGACAGGGTACACCGGGGAGCTGTTTTTT. It encodes CATSREDKTGYTGELFF.

This clonotype was seen a handful of times. The V and J genes are TRBV6-2 or TRBV6-3 and TRBJ2-3; 9 bases are shared with TRBD1. CDR3 length: 16 residues. CDR1 MNHEY and CDR2 SVGEGT come from the germline V gene. V gave up 5 bases and J gave up 4 bases; unmatched junction bases: 10. The CDR3 DNA reads TGTGCCAGCAGTCGTATCCGGGACAGGGATTCAGATACGCAGTATTTT. Amino acid sequence: CASSRIRDRDSDTQYF.

This clonotype was picked up a small number of times. J is TRBJ2-1 and V is TRBV12-3 or TRBV12-4; D gene ambiguous. CDR3 length equals 17 residues. Trimming left V 5 bases short and J 0 bases short, with 17 bases between. CDR3 region: CASSPPRGKSSYNEQFF. Written as DNA, the CDR3 is TGTGCCAGCAGTCCCCCGCGAGGTAAGAGCTCCTACAATGAGCAGTTCTTC.

In regard to this clonotype: One junction end does not reproduce the germline sequence, and a read error may be involved. This chain uses TRBV29-1 with TRBJ1-5; no reliable D call. CDR3 length equals 15 residues. Germline CDR1 SQVTM, CDR2 ANQGSEA. The chain's CDR3 is CSVKDGSRSNQPQHF. The CDR3 DNA reads as TGCAGCGTTAAAGACGGATCGCGTAGCAATCAGCCCCAGCATTTT.

This clonotype has a handful of counts. This chain links TRBV25-1 with TRBJ2-7; D unclear. The CDR3 sequence is 14 residues long. Germline V lookup: CDR1 MGHDK, CDR2 SYGVNS. V shed 3 bases and J shed 4 bases, with 13 bases lying between them. CDR3: CASSDPGSRYEQYF. For the CDR3, the DNA is TGTGCCAGCAGTGACCCGGGTTCGAGGTACGAGCAGTACTTC.

Many counts were recorded for this clonotype. This chain links TRBV7-9 with TRBJ2-7, with 7 nucleotides matching TRBD1. V gave up 5 bases and J gave up 0 bases; unmatched junction bases: 10. Per germline, CDR1 SEHNR and CDR2 FQNEAQ (reference sequence). This CDR3 has 16 amino acids. This CDR3 is CASSNTPGTDSYEQYF. CDR3 bases: TGTGCCAGCAGCAATACGCCGGGGACAGACTCCTACGAGCAGTACTTC.

The chain recombines TRBV28 with TRBJ2-7; D is undetermined. The CDR3 extends over 14 amino acids. In germline, CDR1 is MDHEN, CDR2 SYDVKM. The germline V and J ends were trimmed by 4 bases and 0 bases, with 10 bases remaining between them. The CDR3 DNA sequence: TGTGCCAGCAGTTCCAGGATACCCTCCTACGAGCAGTACTTC. It yields the protein CASSSRIPSYEQYF. Supplemented by reference TRBV28 and TRBJ2-7, the full variable domain reads DVKVTQSSRYLVKRTGEKVFLECVQDMDHENMFWYRQDPGLGLRLIYFSYDVKMKEKGDIPEGYSVSREKKERFSLILESASTNQTSMYLCASSSRIPSYEQYFGPGTRLTVT.

This clonotype was seen repeatedly, ten times or more. The rearrangement joins TRBV18 to TRBJ2-7; 7 bases are shared with TRBD1. J gave up 6 bases and V 4 bases, and 6 bases lay outside the gene matches. CDR1 KGHSH and CDR2 LQKENI come from the germline V gene. The CDR3 has 13 amino acids. The DNA for the CDR3 is TGTGCCAGCTCACGAAATCCAGGGGGCGAGCAGTACTTC. It yields the protein CASSRNPGGEQYF. Using reference TRBV18 and TRBJ2-7 for the parts outside the CDR3, the full variable domain is NAGVMQNPRHLVRRRGQEARLRCSPMKGHSHVYWYRQLPEEGLKFMVYLQKENIIDESGMPKERFSAEFPKEGPSILRIQQVVRGDSAAYFCASSRNPGGEQYFGPGTRLTVT.